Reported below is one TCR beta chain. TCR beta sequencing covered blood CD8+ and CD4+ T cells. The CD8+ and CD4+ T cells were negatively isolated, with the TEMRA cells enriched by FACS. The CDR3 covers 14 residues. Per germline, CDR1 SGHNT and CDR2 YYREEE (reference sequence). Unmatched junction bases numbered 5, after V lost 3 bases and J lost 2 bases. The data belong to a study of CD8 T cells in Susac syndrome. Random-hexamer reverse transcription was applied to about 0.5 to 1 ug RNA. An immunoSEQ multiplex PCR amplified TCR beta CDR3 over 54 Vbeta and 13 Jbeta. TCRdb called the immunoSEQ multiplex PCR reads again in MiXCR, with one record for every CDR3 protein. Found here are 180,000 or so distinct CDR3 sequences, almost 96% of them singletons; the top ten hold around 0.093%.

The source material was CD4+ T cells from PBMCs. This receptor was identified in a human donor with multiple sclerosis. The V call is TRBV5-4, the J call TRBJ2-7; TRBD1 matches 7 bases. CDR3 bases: TGTGCCAGCAGCTCCAGACAGGGCCCCTACGAGCAGTACTTC. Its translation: CASSSRQGPYEQYF.